This is a list of T cell receptor beta chains from one sample in a study of blood T cells in healthy people across ages. TCRdb ran MiXCR on the 5' RACE reads and lists one entry per CDR3 protein. The sample has some 710,000 distinct CDR3 sequences; around 50% are singletons. Sequencing was carried out using blood. These receptors all stem from a man older than 75 in good health. Both conserved end residues are part of each CDR3. Each record gives: V gene, D gene, clone size, J gene, CDR3 DNA, CDR3 protein. The D gene is left open where the match is weak. The size entry is marked missing in some rows and otherwise reads once, few, many or a size class.

V: TRBV11-2; D: TRBD2; size: .; J: TRBJ2-3; DNA: TGTGCCAGCAGCTTAGATCAGTGGGAAGCGGGAGGGCCTCGGACAGATACGCAGTATTTT; CDR3: CASSLDQWEAGGPRTDTQYF
V: TRBV4-1; D: TRBD2; size: .; J: TRBJ2-3; DNA: TGCGCCAGCAGCCAAGATCCTAGCGGGGGGGCCTATAGCACAGATACGCAGTATTTT; CDR3: CASSQDPSGGAYSTDTQYF
V: TRBV29-1; D: TRBD1; size: .; J: TRBJ2-2; DNA: TGCAGCGGAGACAGGGGGGACACCGGGGAGCTGTTTTTT; CDR3: CSGDRGDTGELFF
V: TRBV6-1; D: TRBD2; size: few; J: TRBJ2-3; DNA: TGTGCCAGCAGGGAGGGACTAGCGGCAGATACGCAGTATTTT; CDR3: CASREGLAADTQYF
V: TRBV5-5; D: .; size: .; J: TRBJ1-2; DNA: TGTGCCAGCAGCTCTGGGGAGAGGGACGACACCTTC; CDR3: CASSSGERDDTF
V: TRBV9; D: .; size: .; J: TRBJ2-2; DNA: TGTGCCAGCAGCGTACCCTTTTCGGGGAACACCGGGGAGCTGTTTTTT; CDR3: CASSVPFSGNTGELFF
V: TRBV5-1; D: .; size: few; J: TRBJ1-4; DNA: TGCGCCAGCAGCTTGAACGCCAGGGACGAAAAACTGTTTTTT; CDR3: CASSLNARDEKLFF
V: TRBV6-4; D: TRBD2; size: once; J: TRBJ2-3; DNA: TGTGCCAGCAGTGAGAAGACTAGCGGCACAGATACGCAGTATTTT; CDR3: CASSEKTSGTDTQYF
V: TRBV12-3/TRBV12-4; D: .; size: .; J: TRBJ2-4; DNA: TGTGCCAGCAGCTTGCTTAGGGGCAAAAACATTCAGTACTTC; CDR3: CASSLLRGKNIQYF
V: TRBV29-1; D: TRBD2; size: .; J: TRBJ2-1; DNA: TGCAGCGTTGAAAAGACTAGCGGGGGGCTCGACAATGAGCAGTTCTTC; CDR3: CSVEKTSGGLDNEQFF